This record concerns one TCR beta chain sequence. This sample was taken from a study of technical replicates of blood from a handful of donors. Germline assignment: CDR1 MNHEY and CDR2 SMNVEV (reference sequence). Losses at the gene ends were 1 base for V and 0 bases for J; bases not matched to a gene: 3. The CDR3 consists of 16 residues. Only in-frame clones appear in the TCRdb table, and some are missing; sequencing was by immunoSEQ multiplex PCR. The sample shows 62,000 or so clones, around 86% of them seen only once. The receptor's source is a human donor in good health. Some clones in this sample may be carry-over from other donors' samples. Sequencing used PBMCs. The genes are TRBV27 and TRBJ1-1; 9 bases are shared with TRBD1. The CDR3 DNA reads as TGTGCCAGCAGTTTATTTCGGGACAGGGTGAACACTGAAGCTTTCTTT. Residues: CASSLFRDRVNTEAFF.